A selection of T cell receptor beta chains follows, all from one sample in a study of blood T cell repertoires in COVID-19. Generated by immunoSEQ multiplex PCR, the TCRdb table keeps only in-frame clones and is missing some. Seen here are some 400,000 clones, approximately 91% observed once, and the top ten hold over 0.7%. The sample comprised PBMCs or T cells enriched from blood (not recorded which). These receptor sequences come from a woman aged 40 to 49 who had been exposed to COVID-19. CDR3s include the opening cysteine and the closing phenylalanine or tryptophan. The D gene is left open where the match is weak. Clone size appears in some rows only: once, few, many, or a class for an expanded clone.

V	size	D	J	DNA	CDR3
TRBV30	NA	NA	TRBJ1-1	TGTGCCTGGAGTGTACTCGAGGGCACTGAAGCTTTCTTT	CAWSVLEGTEAFF
TRBV7-3	NA	TRBD1	TRBJ2-5	TGTGCCAGCAGCTTAAGTGGGGGACAGCAAGAGACCCAGTACTTC	CASSLSGGQQETQYF
TRBV19	NA	NA	TRBJ2-2	TGTGCCAGTAATTCTCTAGGTAGTTTTCCCGGGGAGCTGTTTTTT	CASNSLGSFPGELFF
TRBV30	NA	TRBD2	TRBJ2-5	TGTGCCTGGAGTGTATTAGTAGGCTGGGAGGGATCTGGGGAGACCCAGTACTTC	CAWSVLVGWEGSGETQYF
TRBV9	NA	NA	TRBJ2-3	TGTGCCAGCAGCGTCAACCAAGCCCATACGCAGTATTTT	CASSVNQAHTQYF
TRBV27	NA	TRBD1	TRBJ2-6	TGTGCCAGCAGCCCTTGGACAGGGAGAGCCAACGTCCTGACTTTC	CASSPWTGRANVLTF
TRBV5-1	NA	TRBD1	TRBJ2-4	TGCGCCAGCAGCGAAAGAGCCGGGACAGAACAGTACTTC	CASSERAGTEQYF
TRBV24-1	NA	TRBD1	TRBJ1-1	TGTGCCACCAGTAAGACAGGGGGAGGCACTGAAGCTTTCTTT	CATSKTGGGTEAFF
TRBV7-2	NA	TRBD2	TRBJ2-2	TGTGCCAGCAGCTTAGCGTGGGCTAGCGGGACCTCGAACACCGGGGAGCTGTTTTTT	CASSLAWASGTSNTGELFF
TRBV7-9	NA	NA	TRBJ1-2	TGTGCCAGCAGCCATCCGGAGAGGGAAGGGTATGGCTACACCTTC	CASSHPEREGYGYTF
TRBV11-3	NA	NA	TRBJ1-1	TGTGCCAGCAGCTTCAGGAACACTGAAGCTTTCTTT	CASSFRNTEAFF
TRBV6-2/TRBV6-3	NA	TRBD2	TRBJ2-1	TGTGCCAGCAGTTTCGCTGGCGGGAGGGATGAGCAGTTCTTC	CASSFAGGRDEQFF
TRBV7-7	NA	NA	TRBJ2-5	TGTGCTAGCAGCTTGCGGGGACGGCAAGAGACCCAGTACTTC	CASSLRGRQETQYF
TRBV28	NA	TRBD1	TRBJ2-1	TGTGCCAGCAGTGGAGACAGGGGGCATTATGAGCAGTTCTTC	CASSGDRGHYEQFF
TRBV21-1	once	NA	TRBJ2-1	TGTGCCAGCAGCCCTCGCCCGGGTGGGGACAGGGAATACAATGAGCAGTTCTTC	CASSPRPGGDREYNEQFF
TRBV5-5	NA	NA	TRBJ2-1	TGTGCCAGCAGCTCCCTATTAGCGGACTACAATGAGCAGTTCTTC	CASSSLLADYNEQFF
TRBV30	NA	NA	TRBJ1-5	TGTGCCTGGAGTGTGGGGAGAGTTGGGCAGCCCCAGCATTTT	CAWSVGRVGQPQHF
TRBV19	NA	TRBD1	TRBJ1-2	TGTGCCAGTACCTCCTTCGGGACAGGAGGCTACACCTTC	CASTSFGTGGYTF
TRBV30	once	NA	TRBJ1-1	TGTGCCTGGAGTAGCCGAACAGGGAACACTGAAGCTTTCTTT	CAWSSRTGNTEAFF
TRBV19	NA	NA	TRBJ1-5	TGTGCCAGTAGTCCCGGAAGGAGAACTATCCCCCTTCAGCCCCAGCATTTT	CASSPGRRTIPLQPQHF
TRBV11-1	NA	NA	TRBJ1-2	TGTGCCAGCAGCTTAGGGTTACAGGCTTCTGGCTACACCTTC	CASSLGLQASGYTF
TRBV7-8	NA	NA	TRBJ2-1	TGTGCCAGCAGCTTCCACTCAAATGAGCAGTTCTTC	CASSFHSNEQFF
TRBV3-1/TRBV3-2	NA	NA	TRBJ1-1	TGTGCCAGCAGCCAAGACGGGAACACTGAAGCTTTCTTT	CASSQDGNTEAFF
TRBV7-2	NA	NA	TRBJ2-3	TGTGCCAGCAGCTTAGCCCCCCTAGATACGCAGTATTTT	CASSLAPLDTQYF
TRBV6-4	NA	NA	TRBJ1-6	TGTGCCAGCATCGCCGTTACAGGGCGAGGCACCGAGGCTGTATCCCCCCTCCACTTT	CASIAVTGRGTEAVSPLHF
TRBV6-2/TRBV6-3	NA	NA	TRBJ2-1	TGTGCCAGCAGTTATACCCCGTTCCGGGGCAATGAGCAGTTCTTC	CASSYTPFRGNEQFF
TRBV7-8	NA	NA	TRBJ2-3	TGTGCCAGCAGCTTAGGAATGCTAGGCACAGATACGCAGTATTTT	CASSLGMLGTDTQYF
TRBV9	NA	NA	TRBJ2-2	TGTGCCAGCAGCGTAGCATCTAGCCGCGCCACCGGGGAGCTGTTTTTT	CASSVASSRATGELFF
TRBV10-1	NA	NA	TRBJ2-7	TGCGCCAGCAGTCCAAGCGGGCAGTACTACGAGCAGTACTTC	CASSPSGQYYEQYF
TRBV27	NA	NA	TRBJ1-4	TGTGCCAGCAGTTTAGAAGGGGTTGGAGCAACTAATGAAAAACTGTTTTTT	CASSLEGVGATNEKLFF
TRBV6-2/TRBV6-3	NA	TRBD1	TRBJ2-7	TGTGCCAGCAGTTACTCCACTCGACAGGGCCACTACGAGCAGTACTTC	CASSYSTRQGHYEQYF
TRBV18	NA	TRBD2	TRBJ2-1	TGTGCCAGCTCACAAACATCGGGACTAGGAGGTAGCTATGAGCAGTTCTTC	CASSQTSGLGGSYEQFF
TRBV27	NA	TRBD2	TRBJ2-2	TGTGCCAGCAGTTTGGCGGGACTAGCGGGGGGGCGTGTCACCGGGGAGCTGTTTTTT	CASSLAGLAGGRVTGELFF
TRBV9	NA	NA	TRBJ1-4	TGTGCCAGCGGTCGGGGGACAACTAATGAAAAACTGTTTTTT	CASGRGTTNEKLFF
TRBV10-2	NA	NA	TRBJ1-2	TGCGCCAGCAGTGAGTGGGGGGACTATGGCTACACCTTC	CASSEWGDYGYTF
TRBV15	NA	NA	TRBJ1-4	TGTGCCACCAGGGGCCGGCAGGGGAGTGCTAATGAAAAACTGTTTTTT	CATRGRQGSANEKLFF
TRBV7-8	NA	NA	TRBJ2-6	TGTGCCAGCACCAGGTCAGGTGTTTATGGGGCCAACGTCCTGACTTTC	CASTRSGVYGANVLTF
TRBV7-8	NA	NA	TRBJ1-2	TGTGCCAGCAGCTTAAGATCTGGGGGCGACTATGGCTACACCTTC	CASSLRSGGDYGYTF
TRBV29-1	NA	TRBD1	TRBJ1-1	TGCAGCGGTGGGACAGGGGGGAACACTGAAGCTTTCTTT	CSGGTGGNTEAFF
TRBV2	NA	TRBD1	TRBJ2-1	TGTGCCAGCCTTCTGGACAGGAGAACTTACAATGAGCAGTTCTTC	CASLLDRRTYNEQFF
TRBV7-2	NA	NA	TRBJ2-5	TGTGCCAGCAGCCGCTCTCATGGAGAAGAGACCCAGTACTTC	CASSRSHGEETQYF
TRBV10-3	NA	TRBD1	TRBJ1-1	TGTGCCATCAGTGAGTCGCCAGGTGGGACAGGGTCTCCTGAAGCTTTCTTT	CAISESPGGTGSPEAFF